This T cell receptor beta chain was captured in a study of blood T cell repertoires in COVID-19. At the level of the study: The United States, Italy and Spain provided the acute and convalescent COVID-19 samples. The cDNA or gDNA used as material had been derived from T cells, B-cell-depleted T cells, or PBMCs.

The length of the CDR3 is 15 residues. The V gene's germline CDR1 is SEHNR and CDR2 FQNEAQ (reference sequence). Trimming at V came to 8 bases and at J to 2 bases, leaving 8 bases not matched to a gene. This clone was recorded only once. The authors' processing: The authors estimated nucleated cell counts from reference gene primer amplification. Assay used: immunoSEQ multiplex PCR; TCRdb lists only in-frame clones, some missing. V and J calls plus clone size are reproduced from that table; the DNA served to infer D and trimming. The sample shows about 200,000 clones, 80% to 90% of them seen only once.

The V and J genes are TRBV7-9 and TRBJ2-2; 7 nucleotides align to TRBD2. This clonotype was obtained from a man aged 35-49 years with acute or convalescent COVID-19. Sequences were obtained from peripheral blood. The CDR3 is CASVKAGLNTGELFF. The DNA for the CDR3 is TGTGCCAGCGTAAAGGCGGGACTAAACACCGGGGAGCTGTTTTTT.